These 17 T cell receptor beta chains were sequenced from one sample in a study of cytomegalovirus exposure and HLA in healthy donors. The PCR was carried out with 60 Vbeta primers and 13 Jbeta primers. This table comes from immunoSEQ multiplex PCR, and its TCRdb copy is limited to in-frame clones, with some not included. The sample table includes 100,000 or so clones. Sequenced: PBMCs. The receptors were gathered from a woman younger than 45 in good health and CMV-seronegative.

The CDR3 DNA sequence: TGTGCCAGCAGCTTAGCCGGGACAGGGGAAGAGGGAGAGACCCAGTACTTC. Translating it yields CASSLAGTGEEGETQYF. V gene TRBV11-2 combines with J gene TRBJ2-5; 10 nucleotides agree with TRBD1. The V and J ends lost 1 base and 4 bases, in that order; junction bases with no gene match: 9. The CDR3 extends over 17 amino acids. CDR1 and CDR2 from the germline V gene are SGHAT and FQNNGV.

The J gene is TRBJ2-1, the V gene TRBV11-3, with 7 bases that match TRBD2. V shed 4 bases and J 6 bases; nucleotides not matched to a gene: 6. Germline assignment: CDR1 SGHNT and CDR2 YENEEA. CDR3 length: 14 residues. The CDR3 is CASSSSREFNEQFF. Here the CDR3 DNA reads TGTGCCAGCAGCTCATCGCGGGAGTTCAATGAGCAGTTCTTC. Full variable domain (outside the CDR3, taken from reference TRBV11-3 and TRBJ2-1): EAGVVQSPRYKIIEKKQPVAFWCNPISGHNTLYWYLQNLGQGPELLIRYENEEAVDDSQLPKDRFSAERLKGVDSTLKIQPAELGDSAVYLCASSSSREFNEQFFGPGTRLTVL.

The chain uses TRBV28 and TRBJ1-2; a weak D match, TRBD1 (6 bases). CDR1 and CDR2 (germline): MDHEN, SYDVKM. Deletions cut 5 bases from V and 2 bases from J, with 18 bases between. This CDR3 has 16 amino acids. CDR3 sequence reads: CASSPSAGGRNYGYTF. The CDR3 coding sequence is TGTGCCAGCAGTCCCTCGGCGGGGGGGCGCAACTATGGCTACACCTTC.

V and J are TRBV5-4 and TRBJ2-1, with 8 bases matching TRBD2. The CDR3 contains 15 residues. The V gene's germline CDR1 is SGHNT and CDR2 YYREEE (reference sequence). With V trimmed by 0 bases and J by 9 bases, 8 bases remained unmatched. CDR3 sequence: CASSLGGTSDLEQFF. Here the CDR3 DNA reads TGTGCCAGCAGCTTGGGGGGGACTAGTGATCTTGAGCAGTTCTTC.

The V call is TRBV19, the J call TRBJ1-1, with D tentatively TRBD1 (5 bases). From germline, CDR1 is LNHDA and CDR2 SQIVND (reference sequence). The CDR3 totals 13 residues. V was cut by 5 bases and J by 4 bases, with 11 bases left in between. The CDR3 loop reads CASSPLTATEAFF. The DNA for the CDR3 is TGTGCCAGTAGTCCCCTGACAGCCACTGAAGCTTTCTTT.

The chain is built from TRBV18 and TRBJ1-5, with 9 bases lining up with TRBD1. The CDR3 covers 16 residues. CDR1 and CDR2 (germline): KGHSH, LQKENI. With 0 bases clipped from V and 7 bases from J, the junction kept 7 bases outside the gene matches. CDR3 in amino acids: CASSPPGQGVEQPQHF. The CDR3 nucleotides are TGTGCCAGCTCACCACCGGGACAGGGAGTGGAGCAGCCCCAGCATTTT.

The V and J genes are TRBV5-1 and TRBJ2-1, with D maybe TRBD2 (6 bases). Germline V gives CDR1 SGHRS, CDR2 YFSETQ. The CDR3 has 15 amino acids. Trimming removed 0 bases from V and 4 bases from J, with 11 bases in between. The CDR3, as DNA: TGCGCCAGCAGCTTGGGCCCGGGGGAGTACAATGAGCAGTTCTTC. Translated: CASSLGPGEYNEQFF.

This sequence joins TRBV28 and TRBJ1-5; 9 bases map to TRBD1. CDR1 and CDR2 from the germline V gene are MDHEN and SYDVKM. The CDR3 runs 14 residues. Trimming took 8 bases from V and 5 from J; bases not matched to a gene: 7. The CDR3 sequence: CASSDRGTYQPQHF. The DNA for the CDR3 is TGTGCCAGCTCAGACAGGGGGACTTATCAGCCCCAGCATTTT.

The chain carries TRBV5-4 and TRBJ1-2; 7 nucleotides line up with TRBD1. Germline V CDR1 and CDR2: SGHNT, YYREEE (reference sequence). Germline trimming cut 0 bases from V and 5 bases from J; bases unmatched to any gene: 4. The CDR3 is 14 residues long. The CDR3: CASSLDGTVYGYTF. CDR3 coding DNA: TGTGCCAGCAGCTTGGACGGGACAGTTTATGGCTACACCTTC.

The chain has TRBV27 and TRBJ2-7; 8 nucleotides align to TRBD2. The CDR3 runs to 18 residues. The J segment lost 0 bases and the V segment lost 5 bases, leaving 15 bases of the junction unmatched. CDR1 and CDR2 (germline): MNHEY, SMNVEV (reference sequence). CDR3 residues: CASSESGVSGTVSYEQYF. The CDR3 coding sequence is TGTGCCAGCAGTGAGAGTGGGGTTAGCGGGACGGTCTCCTACGAGCAGTACTTC.

The rearrangement joins TRBV2 to TRBJ2-5; D is uncertain. Germline V gives CDR1 SNHLY, CDR2 FYNNEI. The V gene lost 3 bases and the J gene lost 1 base, with 6 bases spanning the gap. This CDR3 is built from 13 residues. The CDR3 nucleotides read TGTGCCAGCAGTGAGGGCCTCCAAGAGACCCAGTACTTC. Protein product: CASSEGLQETQYF.

The CDR3 nucleotides read TGTGCCAGCAGTTTATCGACAGAAACTAACTATGGCTACACCTTC. This sequence encodes CASSLSTETNYGYTF. The chain couples TRBV28 to TRBJ1-2, with D possibly matching TRBD1 (5 bases). CDR3 length equals 15 residues. V was cut by 1 base and J by 0 bases, with 9 bases left in between. CDR1 is MDHEN, CDR2 SYDVKM, per germline.

The chain couples TRBV28 to TRBJ1-2, with TRBD1 matching 11 bases. The CDR3 is 16 residues long. Germline V gene data show CDR1 as MDHEN and CDR2 as SYDVKM. Germline trimming cut 6 bases from V and 5 bases from J; bases unmatched to any gene: 11. The CDR3 DNA reads TGTGCCAGCAGGAAGGGACAGGGGGGAATGAGGTATGGCTACACCTTC. It is translated as CASRKGQGGMRYGYTF.

The chain has TRBV10-3 and TRBJ2-5; 13 bases match TRBD2. This CDR3 spans 15 amino acids. Unmatched junction bases numbered 3, after V lost 6 bases and J lost 2 bases. Germline V gene sequence: CDR1 ENHRY, CDR2 SYGVKD. The CDR3 reads CAIRGTSGVQETQYF. CDR3 coding DNA: TGTGCCATCAGAGGGACTAGCGGGGTACAAGAGACCCAGTACTTC.

The CDR3, as DNA: TGTGCCAGCAGCGTCCCAGGAGGGCACAATGAGCAGTTCTTC. Translation: CASSVPGGHNEQFF. The V gene is TRBV9, the J gene TRBJ2-1, with a possible D match to TRBD2 (6 bases). Per the germline V gene, CDR1 is SGDLS and CDR2 is YYNGEE. V shed 2 bases and J shed 5 bases, with 11 bases lying between them. The CDR3 is 14 residues long.

V gene TRBV5-1 combines with J gene TRBJ2-5; 7 nucleotides agree with TRBD1. The CDR3 covers 12 residues. Germline CDR1 is SGHRS and CDR2 is YFSETQ. The J segment lost 4 bases and the V segment lost 3 bases, leaving 0 bases of the junction unmatched. In DNA form, the CDR3 reads TGCGCCAGCAGCTGGGACAGAGAGACCCAGTACTTC. Amino acid sequence: CASSWDRETQYF. The full variable domain, completed using reference TRBV5-1 and TRBJ2-5, is KAGVTQTPRYLIKTRGQQVTLSCSPISGHRSVSWYQQTPGQGLQFLFEYFSETQRNKGNFPGRFSGRQFSNSRSEMNVSTLELGDSALYLCASSWDRETQYFGPGTRLLVL.

The J gene is TRBJ2-7, the V gene TRBV28; the D is unclear. This CDR3 spans 14 amino acids. Per germline, CDR1 MDHEN and CDR2 SYDVKM. Trimming shortened V by 6 bases and J by 5 bases, and 17 bases separated the two germline ends. CDR3 protein: CASSALIESHEQYF. The CDR3 nucleotides are TGTGCCAGCAGCGCGCTAATAGAGTCCCACGAGCAGTACTTC.